These T cell receptor beta chains were read from a single sample in a study of CD8 T cells in ankylosing spondylitis. TCRdb passed the 5' RACE reads through MiXCR, listing each CDR3 protein once. The table lists almost 400,000 distinct CDR3 sequences, 20% to 25% of them singletons, with approximately 15% in the top ten. Material for sequencing was blood, either unsorted or a sorted T cell fraction (not recorded which). The receptors derive from a male donor with ankylosing spondylitis. Both conserved end residues are part of each CDR3. A D gene is named only where the DNA matches it firmly. Rows may omit the clone size; those that give it use once, few, many or a size class.

few TRBJ2-1 TRBV2 . CASRRQGINEQFF TGTGCCAGCAGGCGTCAGGGGATCAATGAGCAGTTCTTC
few TRBJ2-7 TRBV5-1 . CASSSTGTGREFYF TGCGCCAGCAGCTCTACAGGGACCGGACGCGAGTTTTACTTC
few TRBJ1-1 TRBV12-3/TRBV12-4 . CASSFRGGRGDTEAFF TGTGCCAGCAGTTTTCGGGGGGGGCGCGGGGACACTGAAGCTTTCTTT
. TRBJ1-1 TRBV5-1 . CASSHSDPRRGTEAFF TGCGCCAGCAGTCACTCCGACCCCCGACGGGGCACTGAAGCTTTCTTT
few TRBJ1-4 TRBV12-5 TRBD1 CASGPPGQSNEKLFF TGTGCTAGTGGTCCTCCGGGACAGAGTAATGAAAAACTGTTTTTT
few TRBJ2-7 TRBV7-2 . CASSPRGSYEQYF TGTGCCAGCAGCCCCCGCGGTTCCTACGAGCAGTACTTC
. TRBJ2-7 TRBV25-1 . CASSTPGHLYEQYF TGTGCCAGCAGCACACCGGGACACCTCTACGAGCAGTACTTC
many TRBJ2-2 TRBV5-1 TRBD1 CASRPGTENTGELFF TGCGCCAGCAGACCCGGGACAGAGAACACCGGGGAGCTGTTTTTT
. TRBJ1-4 TRBV6-5 TRBD1 CASSYSFGDSREKLFF TGTGCCAGCAGTTACTCGTTTGGGGACAGCAGAGAAAAACTGTTTTTT
. TRBJ1-1 TRBV7-2 . CASSLERGYTEAFF TGTGCCAGCAGCTTAGAGAGGGGCTACACTGAAGCTTTCTTT
many TRBJ2-1 TRBV29-1 TRBD2 CSVSTSGRGEQFF TGCAGCGTTTCCACTAGCGGGAGGGGTGAGCAGTTCTTC
many TRBJ2-2 TRBV6-1 . CASSEVRDGTGELFF TGTGCCAGCAGTGAAGTCAGGGATGGCACCGGGGAGCTGTTTTTT
. TRBJ2-1 TRBV29-1 TRBD2 CSAGLGRTYNEQFF TGCAGCGCTGGACTAGGGAGGACCTACAATGAGCAGTTCTTC
few TRBJ2-2 TRBV6-2/TRBV6-3 TRBD1 CASKGPGQSSTGELFF TGTGCCAGCAAGGGGCCGGGACAGTCTTCCACCGGGGAGCTGTTTTTT
. TRBJ2-1 TRBV10-3 . CAISESTRSYNEQFF TGTGCCATCAGTGAGTCTACACGCTCCTACAATGAGCAGTTCTTC
few TRBJ1-6 TRBV6-5 . CASSYSGGNNSPLHF TGTGCCAGCAGTTACTCGGGGGGTAATAATTCACCCCTCCACTTT
. TRBJ1-1 TRBV25-1 TRBD1 CASRSGTEISEAFF TGTGCCAGCAGGTCCGGGACAGAAATTTCTGAAGCTTTCTTT
. TRBJ2-1 TRBV18 . CASSPLGSDGSYNEQFF TGTGCCAGCTCACCCCTGGGCTCGGACGGGTCCTACAATGAGCAGTTCTTC
few TRBJ1-5 TRBV20-1 . CSARTTGKSSNQPQHF TGCAGTGCTAGGACGACGGGGAAATCTAGCAATCAGCCCCAGCATTTT
few TRBJ2-5 TRBV7-2 . CASSLLSQETQYF TGTGCCAGCAGCTTATTATCCCAAGAGACCCAGTACTTC
few TRBJ2-1 TRBV5-1 . CASSPLSTSNEQFF TGCGCCAGCAGCCCGCTCTCGACTAGCAATGAGCAGTTCTTC
few TRBJ2-1 TRBV20-1 TRBD2 CSAPRTSRNEQFF TGCAGTGCTCCCCGGACTAGCCGAAATGAGCAGTTCTTC
few TRBJ1-5 TRBV6-2/TRBV6-3 . CASRRTESNQPQHF TGTGCCAGCCGTAGGACAGAAAGCAATCAGCCCCAGCATTTT
. TRBJ2-2 TRBV3-1 . CASSQESGPGELFF TGTGCCAGCAGCCAAGAGTCAGGACCCGGGGAGCTGTTTTTT